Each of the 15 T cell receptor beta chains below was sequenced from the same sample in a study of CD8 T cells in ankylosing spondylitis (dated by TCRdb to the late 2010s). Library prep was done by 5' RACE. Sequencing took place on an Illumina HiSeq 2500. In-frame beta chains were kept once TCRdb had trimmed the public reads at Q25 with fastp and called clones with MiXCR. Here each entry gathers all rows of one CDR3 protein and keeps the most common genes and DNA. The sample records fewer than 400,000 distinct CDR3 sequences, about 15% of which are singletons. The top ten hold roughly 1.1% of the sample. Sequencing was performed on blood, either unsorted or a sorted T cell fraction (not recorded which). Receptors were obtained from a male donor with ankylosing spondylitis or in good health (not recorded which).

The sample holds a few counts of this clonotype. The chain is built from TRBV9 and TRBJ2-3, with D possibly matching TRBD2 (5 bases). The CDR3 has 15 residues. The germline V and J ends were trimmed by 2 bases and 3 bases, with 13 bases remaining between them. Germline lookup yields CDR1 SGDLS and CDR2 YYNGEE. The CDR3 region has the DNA TGTGCCAGCAGCGTCAGCACACCGGGGACAGATACGCAGTATTTT. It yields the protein CASSVSTPGTDTQYF.

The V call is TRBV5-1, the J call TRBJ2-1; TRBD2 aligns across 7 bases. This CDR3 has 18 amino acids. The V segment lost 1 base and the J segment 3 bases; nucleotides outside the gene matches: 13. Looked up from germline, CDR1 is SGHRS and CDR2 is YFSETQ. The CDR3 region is CASSLLGPGAGYYNEQFF. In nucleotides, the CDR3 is TGCGCCAGCAGCTTGCTAGGGCCGGGAGCGGGATACTACAATGAGCAGTTCTTC.

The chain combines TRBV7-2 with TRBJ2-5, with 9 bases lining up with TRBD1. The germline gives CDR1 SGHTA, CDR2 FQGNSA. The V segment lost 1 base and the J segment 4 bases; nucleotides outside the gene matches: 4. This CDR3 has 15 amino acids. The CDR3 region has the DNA TGTGCCAGCAGCTTAGGGGGACAGGGAGCAGAGACCCAGTACTTC. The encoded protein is CASSLGGQGAETQYF.

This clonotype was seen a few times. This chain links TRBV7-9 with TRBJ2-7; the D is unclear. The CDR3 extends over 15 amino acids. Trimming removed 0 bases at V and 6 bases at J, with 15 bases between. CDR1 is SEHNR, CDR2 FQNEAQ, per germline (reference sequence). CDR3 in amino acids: CASSLALGLPGEQYF. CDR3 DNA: TGTGCCAGCAGCTTAGCGCTAGGGCTACCCGGCGAGCAGTACTTC.

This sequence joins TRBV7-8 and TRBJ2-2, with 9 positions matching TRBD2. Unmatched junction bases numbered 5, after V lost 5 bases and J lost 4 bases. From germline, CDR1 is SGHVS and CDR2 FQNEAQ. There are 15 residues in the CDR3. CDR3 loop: CASSKELAGTGELFF. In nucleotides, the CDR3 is TGTGCCAGCAGCAAGGAACTAGCGGGCACCGGGGAGCTGTTTTTT.

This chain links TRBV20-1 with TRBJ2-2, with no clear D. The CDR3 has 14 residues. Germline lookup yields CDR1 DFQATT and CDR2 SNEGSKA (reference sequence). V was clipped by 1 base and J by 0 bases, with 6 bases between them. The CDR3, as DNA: TGCAGTGCTAGAGGGCAGTCGAACACCGGGGAGCTGTTTTTT. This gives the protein CSARGQSNTGELFF.

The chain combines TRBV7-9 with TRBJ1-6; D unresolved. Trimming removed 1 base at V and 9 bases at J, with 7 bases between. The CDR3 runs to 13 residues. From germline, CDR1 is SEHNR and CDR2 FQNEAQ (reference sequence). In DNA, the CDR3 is TGTGCCAGCAGCTTAGAAGGTGGTTCACCCCTCCACTTT. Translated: CASSLEGGSPLHF.

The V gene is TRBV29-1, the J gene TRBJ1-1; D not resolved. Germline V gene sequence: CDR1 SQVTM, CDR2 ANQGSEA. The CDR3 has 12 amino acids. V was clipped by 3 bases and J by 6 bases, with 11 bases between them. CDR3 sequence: CSVDGEGPEAFF. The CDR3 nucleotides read TGCAGCGTTGACGGGGAGGGCCCTGAAGCTTTCTTT.

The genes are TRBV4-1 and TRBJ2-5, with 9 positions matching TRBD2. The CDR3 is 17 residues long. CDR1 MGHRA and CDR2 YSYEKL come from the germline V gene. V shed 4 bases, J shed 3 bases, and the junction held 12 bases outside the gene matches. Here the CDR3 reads CASSRALAGVIKETQYF. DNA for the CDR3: TGCGCCAGCAGCCGGGCCTTAGCGGGGGTCATAAAAGAGACCCAGTACTTC.

CDR3 bases: TGCGCCAGCAGCTCCTCTCCGGGTGTGGGTGATGAAAAACTGTTTTTT. Translating it yields CASSSSPGVGDEKLFF. This sequence joins TRBV5-1 and TRBJ1-4; D unresolved. The CDR3 covers 16 residues. The germline CDR1 and CDR2 sequences are SGHRS and YFSETQ. V lost 3 bases and J 6 bases, leaving 18 bases between the germline ends.

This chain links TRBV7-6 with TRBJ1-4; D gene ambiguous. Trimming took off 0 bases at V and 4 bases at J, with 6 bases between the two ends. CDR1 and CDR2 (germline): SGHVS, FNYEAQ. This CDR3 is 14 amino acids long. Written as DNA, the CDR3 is TGTGCCAGCAGCTTAGCACGGAGTAATGAAAAACTGTTTTTT. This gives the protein CASSLARSNEKLFF.

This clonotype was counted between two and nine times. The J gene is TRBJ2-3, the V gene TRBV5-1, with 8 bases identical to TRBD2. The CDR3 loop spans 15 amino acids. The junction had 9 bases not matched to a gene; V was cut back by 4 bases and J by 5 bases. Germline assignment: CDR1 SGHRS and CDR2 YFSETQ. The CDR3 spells CASSHPAGAGDTQYF. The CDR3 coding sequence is TGCGCCAGCAGCCACCCAGCGGGAGCTGGAGATACGCAGTATTTT.

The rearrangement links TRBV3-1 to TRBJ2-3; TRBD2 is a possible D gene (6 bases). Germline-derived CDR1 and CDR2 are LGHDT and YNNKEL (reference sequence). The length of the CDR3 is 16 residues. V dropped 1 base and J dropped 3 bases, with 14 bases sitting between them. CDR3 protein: CASSQGGEARTDTQYF. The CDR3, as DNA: TGTGCCAGCAGCCAAGGGGGGGAGGCAAGAACAGATACGCAGTATTTT.

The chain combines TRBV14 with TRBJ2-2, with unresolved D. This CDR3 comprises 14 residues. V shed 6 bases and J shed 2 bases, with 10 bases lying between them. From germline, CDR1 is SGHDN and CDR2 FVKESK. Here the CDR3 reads CASRGGRNTGELFF. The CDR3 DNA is TGTGCCAGCAGGGGCGGCAGAAACACCGGGGAGCTGTTTTTT.

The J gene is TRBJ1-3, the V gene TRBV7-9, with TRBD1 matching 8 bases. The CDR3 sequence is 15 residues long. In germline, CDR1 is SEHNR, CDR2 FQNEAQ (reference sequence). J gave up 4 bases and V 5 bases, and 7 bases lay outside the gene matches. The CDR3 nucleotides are TGTGCCAGCAGCCCCGGGACAGGCGAAGGAAACACCATATATTTT. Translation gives CASSPGTGEGNTIYF.